The source of this T cell receptor (beta chain) is a study of cytomegalovirus exposure and HLA in healthy donors. Study in general: Earlier work reported 117 million unique TCR beta sequences from about 190 million T cells. Broader study findings: Association of a missense DCLRE1C variant with TCR beta V- and J-gene trimming was reported in a later analysis. Previously analyzed data showed that most TCR beta V segments were productive at a frequency of about 87% or about 30%.

Per the germline V gene, CDR1 is SEHNR and CDR2 is FQNEAQ (reference sequence). The CDR3 length is 16 residues. Trimming cost V 4 bases and J 8 bases; bases outside gene matches: 13. This PCR relied on a set of 60 Vbeta primers and 13 Jbeta primers. Profiled with immunoSEQ multiplex PCR; TCRdb holds only in-frame clones, not every one. The sample holds about 160,000 clones, 68% seen once. It was healthy bone marrow donors who served as donors. About this clone itself: The antigen is not known.

Sequences were obtained from PBMCs. This receptor was taken from a man in his forties or fifties in good health and CMV-seronegative. The chain couples TRBV7-9 to TRBJ2-3, with 9 bases fitting TRBD2. CDR3 sequence: CASSSPNLAGPGTQYF. The CDR3 bases are TGTGCCAGCAGCTCCCCGAATCTAGCGGGGCCTGGTACGCAGTATTTT.